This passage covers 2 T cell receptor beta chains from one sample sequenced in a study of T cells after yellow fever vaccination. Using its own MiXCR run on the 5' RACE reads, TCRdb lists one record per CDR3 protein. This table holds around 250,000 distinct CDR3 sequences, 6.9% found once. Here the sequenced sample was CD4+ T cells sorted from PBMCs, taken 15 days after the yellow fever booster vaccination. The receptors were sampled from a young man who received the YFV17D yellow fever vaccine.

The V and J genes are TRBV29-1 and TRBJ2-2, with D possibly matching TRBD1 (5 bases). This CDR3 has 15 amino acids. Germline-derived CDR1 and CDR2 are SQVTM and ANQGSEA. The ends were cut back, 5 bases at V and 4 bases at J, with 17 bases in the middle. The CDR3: CSVKATDLGTGELFF. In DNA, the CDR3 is TGCAGCGTTAAGGCGACAGACCTAGGCACCGGGGAGCTGTTTTTT.

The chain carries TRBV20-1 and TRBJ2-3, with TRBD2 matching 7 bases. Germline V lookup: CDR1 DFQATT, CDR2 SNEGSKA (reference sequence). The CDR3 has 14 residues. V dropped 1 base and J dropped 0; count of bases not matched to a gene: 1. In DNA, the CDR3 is TGCAGTGCTAGAGTGGGAGGGAGCACAGATACGCAGTATTTT. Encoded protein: CSARVGGSTDTQYF.